The next 15 T cell receptor beta chains were all read from a single sample in a study of blood T cell repertoires in COVID-19. Sequencing used immunoSEQ multiplex PCR; TCRdb keeps in-frame clones, though not all of them. The sample records around 50,000 clones, 85% to 90% being singletons. Sequencing input: peripheral blood. These receptors came from a woman aged 60-75 years with COVID-19, enrolled during active disease.

V is TRBV11-3 and J is TRBJ2-7, with 7 bases fitting TRBD2. The V gene's germline CDR1 is SGHNT and CDR2 YENEEA. The CDR3 sequence is 13 residues long. Trimming took 3 bases from V and 3 from J; bases not matched to a gene: 2. The CDR3 reads CASSFRTSYEQYF. CDR3 in DNA: TGTGCCAGCAGCTTTAGGACTAGCTACGAGCAGTACTTC.

V usage is TRBV11-2 and J usage is TRBJ1-4; TRBD1 matches at 10 bases. The CDR3 covers 14 residues. The germline V gene encodes CDR1 SGHAT and CDR2 FQNNGV. V lost 3 bases and J lost 6; bases outside the gene matches: 1. In DNA, the CDR3 is TGTGCCAGCAGCTTCGGGACAGGGGATGAAAAACTGTTTTTT. It translates to CASSFGTGDEKLFF.

The chain uses TRBV24-1 and TRBJ1-2; 10 bases align to TRBD1. V trimming: 3 bases; J trimming: 4 bases; junction bases outside the gene matches: 4. The CDR3 runs to 15 residues. Germline CDR1 KGHDR, CDR2 SFDVKD. DNA for the CDR3: TGTGCCACCAGTGATCCCGGGACAGGGGCCTATGGCTACACCTTC. Residues: CATSDPGTGAYGYTF.

The genes are TRBV6-5 and TRBJ2-2, with D possibly TRBD2 on 5 matching bases. CDR1 MNHEY and CDR2 SVGAGI come from the germline V gene. The CDR3 is 16 residues long. The V gene lost 2 bases and the J gene lost 6 bases, with 16 bases spanning the gap. The CDR3 loop is CASSYLSARISGELFF. The CDR3 DNA reads TGTGCCAGCAGTTACCTTAGCGCCCGAATTTCCGGGGAGCTGTTTTTT.

This clone turned up a few times. This chain joins TRBV27 and TRBJ1-4; no reliable D call. The CDR3 is 19 amino acids. Germline CDR1 reads MNHEY; CDR2 reads SMNVEV (reference sequence). V was shortened by 5 bases and J by 0 bases, with 22 bases between the two germline ends. Here the CDR3 DNA reads TGTGCCAGCAGTCCTTGGGTGCAAGCAGGCCACTCAACTAATGAAAAACTGTTTTTT. This encodes CASSPWVQAGHSTNEKLFF. The full variable domain, its missing parts supplied by reference TRBV27 and TRBJ1-4, is EAQVTQNPRYLITVTGKKLTVTCSQNMNHEYMSWYRQDPGLGLRQIYYSMNVEVTDKGDVPEGYKVSRKEKRNFPLILESPSPNQTSLYFCASSPWVQAGHSTNEKLFFGSGTQLSVL.

This clone was found once. The rearrangement links TRBV6-5 to TRBJ1-5, with D maybe TRBD1 (6 bases). V was pared by 6 bases and J by 2 bases, with 11 bases between. The CDR3 covers 14 residues. Germline lookup yields CDR1 MNHEY and CDR2 SVGAGI. The CDR3: CASRHRTGNQPQHF. As DNA, the CDR3 is TGTGCCAGCAGACATAGGACAGGCAATCAGCCCCAGCATTTT.

V is TRBV28 and J is TRBJ2-5; 7 bases fit TRBD2. Unmatched junction bases numbered 4, after V lost 6 bases and J lost 3 bases. Looked up from germline, CDR1 is MDHEN and CDR2 is SYDVKM. CDR3 size: 13 residues. The CDR3 coding sequence is TGTGCCAGCAGCCCTGGGGGGGAAGAGACCCAGTACTTC. This gives the protein CASSPGGEETQYF.

V and J are TRBV7-6 and TRBJ2-7; tentative D call: TRBD2 (5 bases). This CDR3 has 14 residues. Germline V gene data show CDR1 as SGHVS and CDR2 as FNYEAQ. V lost 1 base to trimming and J lost 1 base, with 8 bases between them. The CDR3 protein is CASSLEGESYEQYF. DNA for the CDR3: TGTGCCAGCAGCTTAGAGGGAGAATCCTACGAGCAGTACTTC.

V gene TRBV18 combines with J gene TRBJ1-2, with TRBD1 as a possible D gene (6 bases). The CDR3 spans 16 residues. Trimming cost V 2 bases and J 4 bases, with 17 bases left between them. Germline-derived CDR1 and CDR2 are KGHSH and LQKENI. The CDR3 loop is CASSPNRDAITYGYTF. The CDR3 DNA follows: TGTGCCAGCTCACCAAACAGGGACGCTATCACCTATGGCTACACCTTC.

The V and J genes are TRBV6-2 or TRBV6-3 and TRBJ2-1; D is ambiguous. The CDR3 covers 12 residues. V dropped 0 bases and J dropped 6 bases, with 3 bases sitting between them. From germline, CDR1 is MNHEY and CDR2 SVGEGT. CDR3 residues: CASSYSGNEQFF. The CDR3 DNA sequence: TGTGCCAGCAGTTACTCCGGCAATGAGCAGTTCTTC.

This clone occurred a few times. CDR3 coding DNA: TGTGCCAGCAGCTCGGAAAAGAGGGATACGCAGTATTTT. Protein product: CASSSEKRDTQYF. The chain uses TRBV7-6 and TRBJ2-3; D gene unclear. The V and J ends lost 4 bases and 6 bases respectively, with 11 bases between them. Germline V gene lookup returns CDR1 SGHVS and CDR2 FNYEAQ. CDR3 length: 13 residues.

The chain has TRBV6-2 or TRBV6-3 and TRBJ2-4, with 8 bases that match TRBD1. V dropped 0 bases and J dropped 6; count of bases not matched to a gene: 10. The germline gives CDR1 MNHEY, CDR2 SVGEGT. The CDR3 is made up of 17 amino acids. The CDR3 reads CASSYSTGQGGRNIQYF. In DNA, the CDR3 is TGTGCCAGCAGTTACTCTACCGGACAGGGTGGGAGAAACATTCAGTACTTC.

The chain is built from TRBV14 and TRBJ1-6; TRBD1 is a possible D gene (6 bases). The CDR3 has 15 residues. Trimming removed 0 bases at V and 9 bases at J, with 12 bases between. Per germline, CDR1 SGHDN and CDR2 FVKESK. CDR3 bases: TGTGCCAGCAGCCAAGACAGGGGTCGGTTTTCACCCCTCCACTTT. Protein: CASSQDRGRFSPLHF. Looking up the rest from reference TRBV14 and TRBJ1-6 gives the full variable domain: EAGVTQFPSHSVIEKGQTVTLRCDPISGHDNLYWYRRVMGKEIKFLLHFVKESKQDESGMPNNRFLAERTGGTYSTLKVQPAELEDSGVYFCASSQDRGRFSPLHFGNGTRLTVT.

The chain employs TRBV5-5 and TRBJ2-2; 7 bases line up with TRBD2. V shed 4 bases, J shed 4 bases, and the junction held 7 bases outside the gene matches. The germline gives CDR1 SGHKS, CDR2 YYEKEE (reference sequence). The CDR3 has 15 amino acids. For the CDR3, the DNA is TGTGCCAGCAGCCCGCCGGGACTACCCACCGGGGAGCTGTTTTTT. It codes for CASSPPGLPTGELFF.

The V call is TRBV28, the J call TRBJ2-1; TRBD2 matches 11 bases. Germline CDR1 is MDHEN and CDR2 is SYDVKM. With 11 bases clipped from V and 0 bases from J, the junction kept 12 bases outside the gene matches. The CDR3 is 17 amino acids. The CDR3 bases are TGTGCCTGCTTAGTGGGGACTAGCGGATACTCCTACAATGAGCAGTTCTTC. Its translation is CACLVGTSGYSYNEQFF. Based on the CDR3 plus reference TRBV28 and TRBJ2-1, the full variable domain is DVKVTQSSRYLVKRTGEKVFLECVQDMDHENMFWYRQDPGLGLRLIYFSYDVKMKEKGDIPEGYSVSREKKERFSLILESASTNQTSMYLCACLVGTSGYSYNEQFFGPGTRLTVL.